This passage covers 32 T cell receptor beta chains from one sample sequenced in a study of response to subunit inactivated influenza vaccine. Using its own MiXCR run on the RT-PCR reads, TCRdb lists one record per CDR3 protein. The sample yields around 790,000 distinct CDR3 sequences, about 20% seen once. Sample: PBMCs from blood, taken about 5 days after vaccination. These receptor sequences come from a man aged 45-65 years who received an inactivated influenza vaccine.

This clonotype was observed at least ten times. This sequence joins TRBV7-2 and TRBJ2-1; D perhaps matches TRBD1 (5 bases). With 5 bases removed from V and 0 bases from J, the gap between germline ends came to 5 bases. Germline V gene data show CDR1 as SGHTA and CDR2 as FQGNSA. This CDR3 is built from 13 residues. This CDR3 is CASSGASYNEQFF. Written as DNA, the CDR3 is TGTGCCAGCAGCGGGGCCTCCTACAATGAGCAGTTCTTC.

The chain carries TRBV6-5 and TRBJ2-3; possibly TRBD2 for D (6 bases). This CDR3 has 15 residues. Germline loops: CDR1 MNHEY, CDR2 SVGAGI. V was trimmed by 0 bases and J by 6 bases, leaving 13 bases between them. CDR3 sequence: CASSYSTRMRDTQYF. CDR3 nucleotide sequence: TGTGCCAGCAGTTACTCGACTAGAATGAGGGATACGCAGTATTTT.

The chain combines TRBV11-3 with TRBJ2-1, with TRBD1 as a possible D gene (8 bases). The germline V gene has CDR1 SGHNT and CDR2 YENEEA. V was cut by 4 bases and J by 8 bases, with 18 bases left in between. The CDR3 is made up of 15 amino acids. Here the CDR3 reads CASSSGLVDRDEQFF. The CDR3 region has the DNA TGTGCCAGCAGCTCAGGACTAGTGGACAGGGATGAGCAGTTCTTC.

This clonotype has just a few counts. This is likely an artifact of a read error, given a far larger clone one base away. The chain recombines TRBV5-6 with TRBJ2-7, with D hard to call. CDR1 is SGHDT, CDR2 YYEEEE, per germline. Trimming left V 3 bases short and J 6 bases short, with 7 bases between. The CDR3 runs to 11 residues. CDR3 region: CASSSASEQYF. The CDR3 DNA reads as TGTGCCAGCAGCTCCGCCTCCGAGCAGTACTTC.

V and J are TRBV12-3 or TRBV12-4 and TRBJ1-6; D might be TRBD1 (5 bases). The CDR3 runs to 14 residues. Between the trimmed V and J ends, which lost 8 bases and 8 bases, there was a span of 16 bases. The CDR3 nucleotides read TGTGCCAGCGGTAGGGGTTTCGGTGATTCACCCCTCCACTTT. Its translation is CASGRGFGDSPLHF.

This clonotype was seen a single time. The chain recombines TRBV7-8 with TRBJ2-7; 8 bases fit TRBD2. Trimming cost V 6 bases and J 2 bases; bases outside gene matches: 9. Germline V gives CDR1 SGHVS, CDR2 FQNEAQ. The CDR3 runs 15 residues. In nucleotides, the CDR3 is TGTGCCAGCAGATATGGCGAACTAGCGGCCTACGAGCAGTACTTC. Amino acids: CASRYGELAAYEQYF. Complete variable domain (other parts from reference TRBV7-8 and TRBJ2-7): GAGVSQSPRYKVAKRGQDVALRCDPISGHVSLFWYQQALGQGPEFLTYFQNEAQLDKSGLPSDRFFAERPEGSVSTLKIQRTQQEDSAVYLCASRYGELAAYEQYFGPGTRLTVT.

In its sample, this clonotype was seen a few times. J is TRBJ1-2 and V is TRBV12-3 or TRBV12-4; D perhaps matches TRBD1 (6 bases). This CDR3 has 15 amino acids. Trimming removed 3 bases from V and 7 bases from J, with 18 bases in between. CDR3 loop: CASSFRVQGDRGYTF. The CDR3 nucleotides are TGTGCCAGCAGTTTTCGGGTACAGGGTGATCGTGGCTACACCTTC.

The chain carries TRBV7-2 and TRBJ2-7, with D uncertain. The CDR3 sequence is 12 residues long. Trimming stripped 6 bases from V and 1 base from J, with 7 bases between. Per germline, CDR1 SGHTA and CDR2 FQGNSA. The CDR3 region has the DNA TGTGCCAGCAGTTACATGTCCTACGAGCAGTACTTC. Its protein product is CASSYMSYEQYF.

This clonotype has more than one count but fewer than ten. The chain couples TRBV29-1 to TRBJ2-1; TRBD1 matches 9 bases. CDR3 length: 13 amino acids. In germline, CDR1 is SQVTM, CDR2 ANQGSEA. V was pared by 6 bases and J by 4 bases, with 4 bases of the junction left unmatched. CDR3: CSVSGTGYNEQFF. In DNA form, the CDR3 reads TGCAGCGTATCCGGGACAGGGTACAATGAGCAGTTCTTC.

The chain is built from TRBV10-3 and TRBJ2-7; D assignment may be TRBD1 or TRBD2 (6 bases each). V shed 3 bases and J shed 3 bases, with 12 bases lying between them. The length of the CDR3 is 14 residues. Germline loops: CDR1 ENHRY, CDR2 SYGVKD. Written as DNA, the CDR3 is TGTGCCATCAGTGATCGCGGGACAATCTACGAGCAGTACTTC. Its protein is CAISDRGTIYEQYF.

This clonotype appeared a few times. The chain uses TRBV7-2 and TRBJ2-7; D is perhaps TRBD1 (6 bases). Trimming left V 2 bases short and J 2 bases short, with 13 bases between. Per the germline V gene, CDR1 is SGHTA and CDR2 is FQGNSA. The CDR3 has 15 amino acids. DNA of the CDR3: TGTGCCAGCAGCTTAAGGGGGACCGCCGCCTACGAGCAGTACTTC. This encodes CASSLRGTAAYEQYF.

The CDR3 sequence: CASSGQGEQFF. As DNA, the CDR3 is TGTGCCAGCAGCGGACAAGGTGAGCAGTTCTTC. The chain links TRBV9 to TRBJ2-1; D is uncertain. CDR3 size: 11 residues. The V end was cut by 3 bases, the J end by 9 bases, with 7 bases between. Germline-derived CDR1 and CDR2 are SGDLS and YYNGEE.

The chain carries TRBV6-5 and TRBJ1-1, with TRBD1 matching 7 bases. V was pared by 2 bases and J by 0 bases, with 0 bases of the junction left unmatched. Per germline, CDR1 MNHEY and CDR2 SVGAGI. The CDR3 sequence is 14 residues long. Here the CDR3 DNA reads TGTGCCAGCAGTTACGGACAGGTGAACACTGAAGCTTTCTTT. Protein product: CASSYGQVNTEAFF.

The rearrangement links TRBV9 to TRBJ2-1; no firm D call. V was trimmed by 4 bases and J by 5 bases, leaving 10 bases between them. Germline V gene data show CDR1 as SGDLS and CDR2 as YYNGEE. The CDR3 sequence is 13 residues long. The CDR3 DNA sequence: TGTGCCAGCAGCACCAGAAGCGACAATGAGCAGTTCTTC. Protein product: CASSTRSDNEQFF.

This clonotype showed up just once. The chain recombines TRBV7-8 with TRBJ2-7, with D unresolved. The CDR3 sequence is 13 residues long. Deletions cut 5 bases from V and 2 bases from J, with 10 bases between. Germline V gene sequence: CDR1 SGHVS, CDR2 FQNEAQ. The CDR3 bases are TGTGCCAGCAGCACCCGTGGGACCTACGAGCAGTACTTC. This translates into CASSTRGTYEQYF.

Here the CDR3 DNA reads TGCAGTGCTAGAGTACAGGGTTTATACGAGCAGTACTTC. This codes for CSARVQGLYEQYF. The chain carries TRBV20-1 and TRBJ2-7; maybe TRBD1 (6 bases). Trimming removed 1 base at V and 4 bases at J, with 11 bases between. Germline V CDR1 and CDR2: DFQATT, SNEGSKA (reference sequence). The CDR3 spans 13 residues.

The V call is TRBV29-1, the J call TRBJ2-3; no reliable D call. Germline lookup yields CDR1 SQVTM and CDR2 ANQGSEA. CDR3 length equals 14 residues. Between the trimmed V and J ends, which lost 1 base and 1 base, there was a span of 9 bases. CDR3 sequence reads: CSVEGPGGTDTQYF. For the CDR3, the DNA is TGCAGCGTTGAAGGACCGGGCGGCACAGATACGCAGTATTTT.

This clonotype was picked up a small number of times. This sequence joins TRBV9 and TRBJ2-5, with 8 bases matching TRBD2. The CDR3 consists of 14 residues. Losses at the gene ends were 4 bases for V and 2 bases for J; bases not matched to a gene: 4. Germline CDR1 is SGDLS and CDR2 is YYNGEE. The CDR3 DNA follows: TGTGCCAGCAGCCCGGGGGGGCTACAAGAGACCCAGTACTTC. Encoded protein: CASSPGGLQETQYF.

The CDR3: CSVSPGQGGHEQYF. The CDR3 DNA is TGCAGTGTATCTCCAGGACAGGGCGGCCACGAGCAGTACTTC. The gene calls are TRBV20-1 and TRBJ2-7, with TRBD1 identical over 8 bases. V gave up 7 bases and J gave up 5 bases; unmatched junction bases: 13. The CDR3 runs 14 residues. Per the germline V gene, CDR1 is DFQATT and CDR2 is SNEGSKA (reference sequence).

This clonotype was seen a few times. V gene TRBV20-1 combines with J gene TRBJ2-2; possibly TRBD1 for D (5 bases). V shed 6 bases and J shed 1 base, with 15 bases lying between them. Germline lookup yields CDR1 DFQATT and CDR2 SNEGSKA (reference sequence). The CDR3 runs to 15 residues. Here the CDR3 DNA reads TGCAGTGCCTCGGGCAGGGAAAAGAACACCGGGGAGCTGTTTTTT. Its translation is CSASGREKNTGELFF.

This clonotype was recorded a few times. This chain links TRBV5-6 with TRBJ1-1; tentative D call: TRBD1 (5 bases). The CDR3 extends over 16 amino acids. The germline gives CDR1 SGHDT, CDR2 YYEEEE. V lost 0 bases, J lost 6 bases, and 18 bases lay in between. The CDR3 DNA is TGTGCCAGCAGCTTGGCTGGTGGGGGAATGGCCTCTGAAGCTTTCTTT. This gives the protein CASSLAGGGMASEAFF.

This clonotype was seen more than once but under ten times. The chain combines TRBV5-1 with TRBJ1-2; tentative D call: TRBD1 (6 bases). CDR3 size: 14 residues. Trimming removed 2 bases from V and 4 bases from J, with 12 bases in between. The V gene's germline CDR1 is SGHRS and CDR2 YFSETQ. CDR3 nucleotides: TGCGCCAGCAGCTTAGGTTCAGGGGTCTATGGCTACACCTTC. Protein: CASSLGSGVYGYTF.

Turning to this clonotype: With a much larger clone just one base away, this may be a read error. A read error is likely, as this CDR3 ends without the conserved phenylalanine or tryptophan. The genes are TRBV4-3 and TRBJ1-1; no firm D call. In germline, CDR1 is LGHNA, CDR2 YSLEER. The CDR3 contains 13 residues. The V gene lost 1 base and the J gene lost 1 base, with 4 bases spanning the gap. CDR3 DNA: TGCGCCAGCAGCCAAGTTGAGAACACTGAAGCTTTCCTT. Its translation: CASSQVENTEAFL.

This clonotype was seen a few times. The chain joins TRBV10-3 to TRBJ2-7, with 9 positions matching TRBD2. J gave up 3 bases and V 4 bases, and 4 bases lay outside the gene matches. Germline V CDR1 and CDR2: ENHRY, SYGVKD. This CDR3 spans 14 amino acids. In nucleotides, the CDR3 is TGTGCCATCAGTGGGGTTAGCGGGGGCTACGAGCAGTACTTC. Translated, it gives CAISGVSGGYEQYF.

This clonotype was observed a handful of times. The rearrangement joins TRBV7-2 to TRBJ1-1; D is perhaps TRBD1 (5 bases). V was shortened by 4 bases and J by 2 bases, with 11 bases between the two germline ends. This CDR3 spans 14 amino acids. Germline V gene data show CDR1 as SGHTA and CDR2 as FQGNSA. The CDR3 is CASSSHQGNTEAFF. CDR3 bases: TGTGCCAGCAGCTCACACCAGGGAAACACTGAAGCTTTCTTT. Together with reference TRBV7-2 and TRBJ1-1, the CDR3 gives the full variable domain: GAGVSQSPSNKVTEKGKDVELRCDPISGHTALYWYRQSLGQGLEFLIYFQGNSAPDKSGLPSDRFSAERTGGSVSTLTIQRTQQEDSAVYLCASSSHQGNTEAFFGQGTRLTVV.

In this sample, this clonotype turned up a few times. This chain connects TRBV28 to TRBJ2-3; TRBD1 matches at 9 bases. This CDR3 region has 15 residues. V lost 6 bases and J lost 3; bases outside the gene matches: 7. The V gene's germline CDR1 is MDHEN and CDR2 SYDVKM. The CDR3 coding sequence is TGTGCCAGCAGGGCGGGACAGGGCTTGACAGATACGCAGTATTTT. This codes for CASRAGQGLTDTQYF.

This chain links TRBV5-6 with TRBJ1-2; a possible D gene is TRBD1 (5 bases). The CDR3 contains 13 residues. Germline V gene data show CDR1 as SGHDT and CDR2 as YYEEEE. The V end was cut by 6 bases, the J end by 1 base, with 10 bases between. The DNA of the CDR3 is TGTGCCAGCACCAGACAGAGTAACTATGGCTACACCTTC. Its translation: CASTRQSNYGYTF.

The V and J genes are TRBV6-5 and TRBJ2-1; 8 bases fit TRBD2. The ends lost 10 bases at V and 5 bases at J; junction bases unmatched: 13. The CDR3 loop spans 15 amino acids. CDR1 is MNHEY and CDR2 is SVGAGI in the germline V gene. The CDR3 nucleotides are TGTGCCACGCATTACGGGGTAGCGGGAAACAATGAGCAGTTCTTC. It specifies CATHYGVAGNNEQFF.

The genes are TRBV7-8 and TRBJ2-2, with 7 bases matching TRBD2. V lost 4 bases, J lost 4 bases, and 6 bases stayed unmatched. The CDR3 loop spans 15 amino acids. The germline gives CDR1 SGHVS, CDR2 FQNEAQ. The CDR3 nucleotides read TGTGCCAGCAGCTCGACTAGCCTTGGCACCGGGGAGCTGTTTTTT. This sequence encodes CASSSTSLGTGELFF.

This clonotype appeared a few times. The J gene is TRBJ2-1, the V gene TRBV6-5; TRBD1 aligns across 9 bases. The trim removed 2 bases at V and 12 bases at J, leaving 14 bases unmatched. This CDR3 is 16 amino acids long. Germline loops: CDR1 MNHEY, CDR2 SVGAGI. Written as DNA, the CDR3 is TGTGCCAGCAGTTACGAGCCGGGACAGGGACCTATCGGGCAGTTCTTC. This translates into CASSYEPGQGPIGQFF.

This clonotype was counted a few times. The chain joins TRBV15 to TRBJ2-2; tentatively, D is TRBD2 (6 bases). The CDR3 contains 15 residues. Trimming removed 3 bases at V and 6 bases at J, with 14 bases between. Germline V CDR1 and CDR2: LNHNV, YYDKDF (reference sequence). The CDR3 here is CATSSERVRSGELFF. The CDR3 DNA sequence: TGTGCCACCAGCAGTGAGCGGGTGAGGTCCGGGGAGCTGTTTTTT. Full variable domain (remainder filled in from reference TRBV15 and TRBJ2-2): DAMVIQNPRYQVTQFGKPVTLSCSQTLNHNVMYWYQQKSSQAPKLLFHYYDKDFNNEADTPDNFQSRRPNTSFCFLDIRSPGLGDTAMYLCATSSERVRSGELFFGEGSRLTVL.

This clonotype was counted a few times. CDR3 amino acids: CASSAGLAGGRDGELFF. The DNA of the CDR3 is TGTGCCAGCAGCGCGGGACTAGCGGGAGGTCGGGACGGGGAGCTGTTTTTT. This chain links TRBV5-6 with TRBJ2-2; 15 bases agree with TRBD2. CDR3 length equals 17 residues. After removal of 4 bases from V and 7 bases from J, the junction contained 8 bases not matched to a gene. Germline loops: CDR1 SGHDT, CDR2 YYEEEE.